The 7 T cell receptor beta chains below come from one sample, sequenced in a study of T cell responses to AZD1222 COVID-19 vaccine. Only in-frame clones appear in the TCRdb table, and some are missing; sequencing was by immunoSEQ multiplex PCR. The data show roughly 150,000 clones, 75% to 95% seen once. The starting material was peripheral blood, obtained on day 0 of AZD1222 vaccination. The receptors derive from an adult in good health.

The V call is TRBV27, the J call TRBJ1-4; no firm D call. The ends were cut back, 5 bases at V and 0 bases at J, with 10 bases in the middle. Germline V gives CDR1 MNHEY, CDR2 SMNVEV (reference sequence). The CDR3 contains 15 residues. The CDR3 here is CASSRSVPTNEKLFF. The CDR3 DNA is TGTGCCAGCAGTCGGAGTGTACCAACTAATGAAAAACTGTTTTTT.

The J gene is TRBJ2-2, the V gene TRBV28; D remains ambiguous. Deletions cut 7 bases from V and 6 bases from J, with 9 bases between. This CDR3 is 12 amino acids long. Germline CDR1 MDHEN, CDR2 SYDVKM. The CDR3 sequence is CASISASGELFF. CDR3 coding DNA: TGTGCCAGCATCTCGGCGTCCGGGGAGCTGTTTTTT.

The chain has TRBV19 and TRBJ2-5; D might be TRBD1 or TRBD2, each matching 6 bases. Trimming took off 8 bases at V and 5 bases at J, with 21 bases between the two ends. Germline values: CDR1 LNHDA, CDR2 SQIVND (reference sequence). The CDR3 has 15 amino acids. CDR3 loop: CASSGEGTPPETQYF. The CDR3 nucleotides are TGTGCCAGTTCGGGGGAAGGGACACCCCCCGAGACCCAGTACTTC.

This clone was seen a few times. The chain employs TRBV6-1 and TRBJ1-6; D is ambiguous. Trimming left V 3 bases short and J 19 bases short, with 16 bases between. Per germline, CDR1 MNHNS and CDR2 SASEGT. This CDR3 has 12 residues. The CDR3 reads CASSDPRTSLHF. CDR3 DNA: TGTGCCAGCAGTGATCCTCGGACGTCTCTTCACTTT.

The chain joins TRBV29-1 to TRBJ2-5; maybe TRBD2 (6 bases). V was clipped by 7 bases and J by 3 bases, with 12 bases between them. This CDR3 region has 12 residues. Germline CDR1 reads SQVTM; CDR2 reads ANQGSEA. The CDR3 bases are TGCAGCGGTGCGGGGAATGAAGAGACCCAGTACTTC. Its protein product is CSGAGNEETQYF. The full variable domain, rest sourced from reference TRBV29-1 and TRBJ2-5, is SAVISQKPSRDICQRGTSLTIQCQVDSQVTMMFWYRQQPGQSLTLIATANQGSEATYESGFVIDKFPISRPNLTFSTLTVSNMSPEDSSIYLCSGAGNEETQYFGPGTRLLVL.

This chain joins TRBV7-2 and TRBJ2-3; D is ambiguous. The V gene's germline CDR1 is SGHTA and CDR2 FQGNSA. The germline V and J ends were trimmed by 3 bases and 2 bases, with 6 bases remaining between them. CDR3 length: 13 amino acids. The CDR3 spells CASSLQVTDTQYF. The CDR3 bases are TGTGCCAGCAGCTTGCAGGTCACAGATACGCAGTATTTT.

The V and J genes are TRBV27 and TRBJ2-7; 7 bases agree with TRBD2. CDR1 is MNHEY, CDR2 SMNVEV, per germline (reference sequence). The CDR3 sequence is 15 residues long. The trim removed 6 bases at V and 0 bases at J, leaving 8 bases unmatched. CDR3 region: CASRRGGSHSYEQYF. The DNA of the CDR3 is TGTGCCAGCAGGAGAGGCGGGAGCCACTCCTACGAGCAGTACTTC.